The next 2 T cell receptor beta chains were all read from a single sample in a study of blood T cell repertoires in COVID-19 (dated by TCRdb to about 2020). Libraries were made using the immunoSEQ multiplex PCR assay. TCRdb retrieved this table from immuneACCESS and kept in-frame rearrangements only. Not all clones are present; in checked studies, unresolved V genes account for under half, and no reason is known for the remainder. The sample profile shows approximately 110,000 clones; around four fifths of them were found once. Roughly a fifth of the sample is in the top ten clones. The specimen sequenced was peripheral blood. Receptors were obtained from a woman in her sixties or seventies with acute or convalescent COVID-19.

The chain joins TRBV27 to TRBJ1-5; 7 positions match TRBD1. The CDR3 length is 16 residues. V dropped 0 bases and J dropped 6; count of bases not matched to a gene: 8. The germline V gene has CDR1 MNHEY and CDR2 SMNVEV (reference sequence). CDR3 residues: CASSLSMAGGFQPQHF. The CDR3 DNA is TGTGCCAGCAGTTTATCGATGGCAGGGGGTTTTCAGCCCCAGCATTTT.

In this sample, this clone turned up a few times. This sequence joins TRBV15 and TRBJ1-6; the match to TRBD1 covers 7 bases. Germline assignment: CDR1 LNHNV and CDR2 YYDKDF (reference sequence). The V segment lost 9 bases and the J segment 7 bases; nucleotides outside the gene matches: 6. This CDR3 region has 13 residues. The DNA for the CDR3 is TGTGCCACATGGGACAGCATGAATTCACCCCTCCACTTT. Amino acid sequence: CATWDSMNSPLHF.